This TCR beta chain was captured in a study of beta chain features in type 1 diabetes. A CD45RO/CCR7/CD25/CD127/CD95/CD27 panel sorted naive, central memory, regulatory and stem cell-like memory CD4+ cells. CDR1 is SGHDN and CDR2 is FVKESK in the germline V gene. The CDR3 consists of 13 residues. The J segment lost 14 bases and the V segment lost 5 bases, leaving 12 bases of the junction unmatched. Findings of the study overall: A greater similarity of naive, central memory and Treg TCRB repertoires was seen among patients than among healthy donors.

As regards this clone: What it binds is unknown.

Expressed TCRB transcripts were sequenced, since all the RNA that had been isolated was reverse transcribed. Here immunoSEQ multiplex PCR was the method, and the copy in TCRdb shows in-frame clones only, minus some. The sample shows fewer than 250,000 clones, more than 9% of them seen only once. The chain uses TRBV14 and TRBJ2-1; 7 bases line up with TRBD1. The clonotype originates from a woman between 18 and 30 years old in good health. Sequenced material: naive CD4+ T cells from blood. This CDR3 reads CASSASPGQIKFF. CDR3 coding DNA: TGTGCCAGCAGCGCCTCTCCGGGACAGATAAAGTTCTTC.